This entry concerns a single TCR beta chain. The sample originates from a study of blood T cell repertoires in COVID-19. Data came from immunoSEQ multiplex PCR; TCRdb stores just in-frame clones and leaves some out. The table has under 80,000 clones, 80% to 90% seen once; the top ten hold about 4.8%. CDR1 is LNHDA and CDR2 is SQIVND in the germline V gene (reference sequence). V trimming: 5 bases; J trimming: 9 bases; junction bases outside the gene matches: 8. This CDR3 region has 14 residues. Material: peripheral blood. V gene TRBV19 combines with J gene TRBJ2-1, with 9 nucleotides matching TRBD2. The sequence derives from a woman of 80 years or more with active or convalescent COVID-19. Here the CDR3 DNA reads TGTGCCAGTAGTCGGGCTAGCGGGGTGGGTGAGCAGTTCTTC. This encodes CASSRASGVGEQFF.